The rows below give T cell receptor beta chains drawn from one sample of a study of graft-versus-host responses after intestinal transplantation. The method was immunoSEQ multiplex PCR; TCRdb's version includes in-frame clones alone and lacks a portion of them. The table shows 20,000 to 25,000 clones, with 94% occurring only once. Sample: PBMCs, taken 156 days after intestinal transplant. These receptors all stem from a human patient who received an intestinal transplant, so some T cells may come from the graft donor. The CDR3 runs from the conserved cysteine through the conserved F or W. Each record gives: clone size, V gene, J gene, D gene, CDR3 DNA, CDR3 protein. A D gene is named only where the DNA matches it firmly. Expanded clones are given a class, and other clones once, few, many or no size at all.

.	TRBV5-4	TRBJ2-2	TRBD2	TGTGCCAGCAGCGGAGAACTAGCGGGAGGCCCCGGGGAGCTGTTTTTT	CASSGELAGGPGELFF
.	TRBV6-5	TRBJ2-5	.	TGTGCCAGCAGTTACTCGTTGGGAGCCCAAGAGACCCAGTACTTC	CASSYSLGAQETQYF
.	TRBV10-2	TRBJ2-5	TRBD2	TGCGCCAGCAGGGGGGGACATGGAGGACTTAGCGGGGCTAGCCAAGAGACCCAGTACTTC	CASRGGHGGLSGASQETQYF
.	TRBV30	TRBJ2-2	TRBD2	TGTGCCTGGAGTGTACTGGCTAGCGGGAACACCGGGGAGCTGTTTTTT	CAWSVLASGNTGELFF
.	TRBV28	TRBJ2-7	.	TGTGCCAGCAGTCCCCCATCTTACGAGCAGTACTTC	CASSPPSYEQYF
.	TRBV5-6	TRBJ2-5	.	TGTGCCAGCAGCTTATGGGGGAGCTTGGGCCAAGAGACCCAGTACTTC	CASSLWGSLGQETQYF
few	TRBV6-5	TRBJ2-7	.	TGTGCCAGCAGTTACTCACAGGAAACCTACGAGCAGTACTTC	CASSYSQETYEQYF
.	TRBV7-2	TRBJ2-1	.	TGTGCCAGCAGCTTACTAAGGGGAAATGAGCAGTTCTTC	CASSLLRGNEQFF
.	TRBV19	TRBJ2-1	.	TGTGCCAGTAGATTGTCCGGTTACTCGTACAATGAGCAGTTCTTC	CASRLSGYSYNEQFF
.	TRBV7-9	TRBJ2-5	.	TGTGCCAGCAGCTTTGATTATCAAGAGACCCAGTACTTC	CASSFDYQETQYF
.	TRBV27	TRBJ2-6	.	TGTGCCAGCAGTTTGAGCTCTGGGGCCAACGTCCTGACTTTC	CASSLSSGANVLTF
.	TRBV7-3	TRBJ1-2	.	TGTGCCAGCAGCTTATCGCCTTTGGGGGGCGGCTATGGCTACACCTTC	CASSLSPLGGGYGYTF
once	TRBV6-5	TRBJ2-1	.	TGTGCCAGCAGAACGGGGATGAACAATGAGCAGTTCTTC	CASRTGMNNEQFF
.	TRBV10-3	TRBJ1-6	.	TGTGCCATCAGTCCGGTGATCGATTCACCCCTCCACTTT	CAISPVIDSPLHF
.	TRBV10-3	TRBJ1-6	.	TGTGCCATCAGCGGGGCGGGGTTCTATAATTCACCCCTCCACTTT	CAISGAGFYNSPLHF
.	TRBV4-1	TRBJ2-2	.	TGCGCCAGCAGCCGAAACGCCATGGGGGGCACCATCTACACCGGGGAGCTGTTTTTT	CASSRNAMGGTIYTGELFF
.	TRBV19	TRBJ2-1	TRBD2	TGTGCCAGTAGTATCACCGGGACTAGCGGGTTGGTGGAGCAGTTCTTC	CASSITGTSGLVEQFF
.	TRBV7-2	TRBJ2-7	TRBD2	TGTGCCAGCAGCTTAGGTCCTAGCGGAACCTACGAGCAGTACTTC	CASSLGPSGTYEQYF
.	TRBV28	TRBJ2-1	.	TGTGCCAGCAGTTTTCCCGGGCGGAATGAGCAGTTCTTC	CASSFPGRNEQFF
.	TRBV5-5	TRBJ2-7	TRBD1	TGTGCCAGCAGCGGGGGACAGATCGGTATCGACGAGCAGTACTTC	CASSGGQIGIDEQYF
.	TRBV11-2	TRBJ2-7	TRBD2	TGTGCCAGCAGCTTCCCACCTCTGGGACTAGCGGTAACCCCCTACGAGCAGTACTTC	CASSFPPLGLAVTPYEQYF
.	TRBV6-1	TRBJ1-1	.	TGTGCCAGCAGCCCCCGGATTAACACTGAAGCTTTCTTT	CASSPRINTEAFF
.	TRBV9	TRBJ2-1	TRBD2	TGTGCCAGCAGCCCCCCTAGCGGGGATTCCTACAATGAGCAGTTCTTC	CASSPPSGDSYNEQFF
.	TRBV5-5	TRBJ2-7	TRBD1	TGTGCCAGCAGCTGGGGGACAGATCCCTACGAGCAGTACTTC	CASSWGTDPYEQYF
.	TRBV6-9	TRBJ2-7	.	TGTGCCACCAGGGAATCCTACGAGCAGTACTTC	CATRESYEQYF
.	TRBV7-6	TRBJ2-2	TRBD2	TGTGCCAGCAGCCCTAGCCGGACTAGCGGGAGCCTGGTGGACACCGGGGAGCTGTTTTTT	CASSPSRTSGSLVDTGELFF
.	TRBV27	TRBJ2-2	.	TGTGCCAGCAGTTATAACCCCATGGGGAGCGGGGAGCTGTTTTTT	CASSYNPMGSGELFF
.	TRBV10-3	TRBJ2-1	TRBD2	TGTGCCATCAGTGAGTCCGGGACTAGCGGAAAGCAGTTCTTC	CAISESGTSGKQFF
.	TRBV29-1	TRBJ1-5	.	TGCAGCGTTGGCGAGACATCCTATAGCAATCAGCCCCAGCATTTT	CSVGETSYSNQPQHF
.	TRBV5-1	TRBJ2-3	TRBD2	TGCGCCAGCAGCTTGGGGGGGACTAGACGCACAGATACGCAGTATTTT	CASSLGGTRRTDTQYF
.	TRBV30	TRBJ2-7	.	TGTGCCTGGAGTGTACGCAGTCTATCGGGTCTCCACTGGTGCGAGCAGTACTTC	CAWSVRSLSGLHWCEQYF
.	TRBV28	TRBJ1-5	TRBD1	TGTGCCAGCAGTTTCAGAGGACAGGCTTCTAGCAATCAGCCCCAGCATTTT	CASSFRGQASSNQPQHF
once	TRBV9	TRBJ2-3	TRBD1	TGTGCCAGCAGCGCAAGATCCGGGACAGGGATTCGTGCGGATACGCAGTATTTT	CASSARSGTGIRADTQYF